The 32 T cell receptor beta chains in this list originate from one sample, sequenced in a study of shared clonotypes between healthy human individuals. Data came from immunoSEQ multiplex PCR; TCRdb stores just in-frame clones and leaves some out. The data show a few million clones, with 80% to 95% seen just once and about 0.37% held by the top ten. Sequencing was performed on naive CD4+ T cells from PBMCs. Subset described: CD45RA+ positively selected. These TCRs come from a young man in good health. Some clones in this sample may be carry-over from other donors' samples.

This chain uses TRBV19 with TRBJ1-2; D uncertain. The germline CDR1 and CDR2 sequences are LNHDA and SQIVND (reference sequence). The V end lost 6 bases, the J end lost 3 bases, and 8 bases lay between the germline ends. This CDR3 is built from 12 residues. CDR3 sequence: CASSMGDYGYTF. In DNA form, the CDR3 reads TGTGCCAGTAGCATGGGCGACTATGGCTACACCTTC. Based on the CDR3 plus reference TRBV19 and TRBJ1-2, the full variable domain is DGGITQSPKYLFRKEGQNVTLSCEQNLNHDAMYWYRQDPGQGLRLIYYSQIVNDFQKGDIAEGYSVSREKKESFPLTVTSAQKNPTAFYLCASSMGDYGYTFGSGTRLTVV.

V usage is TRBV18 and J usage is TRBJ1-2; D not resolved. The ends were cut back, 1 base at V and 0 bases at J, with 6 bases in the middle. Per the germline V gene, CDR1 is KGHSH and CDR2 is LQKENI. The CDR3 has 14 amino acids. This chain's CDR3 is CASSPRQTNYGYTF. The CDR3 bases are TGTGCCAGCTCACCACGGCAGACTAACTATGGCTACACCTTC.

The rearrangement links TRBV7-6 to TRBJ1-3, with TRBD1 matching 7 bases. Germline loops: CDR1 SGHVS, CDR2 FNYEAQ. The CDR3 loop spans 16 amino acids. V lost 3 bases, J lost 4 bases, and 9 bases stayed unmatched. The CDR3 region is CASSFGRGYIGNTIYF. The DNA of the CDR3 is TGTGCCAGCAGCTTCGGCAGGGGGTATATCGGAAACACCATATATTTT.

The chain employs TRBV2 and TRBJ2-3; D gene ambiguous. This CDR3 has 14 residues. V was pared by 7 bases and J by 4 bases, with 15 bases between. Germline CDR1 and CDR2: SNHLY and FYNNEI. The CDR3 DNA is TGTGCCAGCATTAGAAGGATAGGGTCAGATACGCAGTATTTT. The encoded protein is CASIRRIGSDTQYF.

This rearrangement joins TRBV7-2 to TRBJ2-7; perhaps TRBD2 as D (8 bases). The CDR3 extends over 19 amino acids. Trimming removed 5 bases from V and 4 bases from J, with 30 bases in between. Germline assignment: CDR1 SGHTA and CDR2 FQGNSA. CDR3 nucleotides: TGTGCCAGCAGCCGCGGCGGGACAGACCAGCGGGAGAAGCGGTACGAGCAGTACTTC. Residues: CASSRGGTDQREKRYEQYF.

This clone was seen once. V gene TRBV6-8 combines with J gene TRBJ2-7, with D perhaps assigned TRBD1 or TRBD2 (6 bases each). The CDR3 is 17 amino acids. The germline V gene has CDR1 MNHGY and CDR2 SAAAGT. Deletions cut 0 bases from V and 0 bases from J, with 15 bases between. The CDR3, as DNA: TGTGCCAGCAGTTACTCGAGGGGGGTAGCGGTCTCCTACGAGCAGTACTTC. Amino acids: CASSYSRGVAVSYEQYF.

The rearrangement links TRBV19 to TRBJ1-4; TRBD1 matches at 9 bases. CDR3 size: 14 residues. Germline V gene sequence: CDR1 LNHDA, CDR2 SQIVND (reference sequence). J was trimmed by 8 bases and V by 5 bases; bases with no gene match: 6. The CDR3 bases are TGTGCCAGTAGTTACAGGGGGCTGGACGAAAAACTGTTTTTT. Its protein is CASSYRGLDEKLFF.

The chain has TRBV28 and TRBJ1-1; D remains ambiguous. Trimming cost V 4 bases and J 3 bases, with 6 bases left between them. Germline V gene data show CDR1 as MDHEN and CDR2 as SYDVKM. The CDR3 covers 12 residues. The DNA of the CDR3 is TGTGCCAGCAGTTCGATCTACACTGAAGCTTTCTTT. This translates into CASSSIYTEAFF.

The CDR3 DNA is TGTGCCAGCAGCTTAGGGACTAGCGGGACGGGCGAGCAGTACTTC. As protein: CASSLGTSGTGEQYF. This chain joins TRBV7-9 and TRBJ2-7, with 12 bases fitting TRBD2. Per the germline V gene, CDR1 is SEHNR and CDR2 is FQNEAQ (reference sequence). The CDR3 totals 15 residues. V shed 1 base and J 6 bases; nucleotides not matched to a gene: 4.

J is TRBJ2-5 and V is TRBV7-9; 7 nucleotides line up with TRBD1. Looked up from germline, CDR1 is SEHNR and CDR2 is FQNEAQ (reference sequence). Trimming removed 3 bases from V and 5 bases from J; junction bases left unmatched: 6. The CDR3 length is 14 residues. DNA for the CDR3: TGTGCCAGCAGCTTGGACAGGTGGTCGGAGACCCAGTACTTC. Protein sequence: CASSLDRWSETQYF.

The chain combines TRBV28 with TRBJ1-5; 9 bases line up with TRBD1. Germline V lookup: CDR1 MDHEN, CDR2 SYDVKM. This CDR3 contains 15 residues. Trimming at V came to 5 bases and at J to 1 base, leaving 3 bases not matched to a gene. The CDR3 region has the DNA TGTGCCAGCAGTGTGGGACAGGGAAGCAATCAGCCCCAGCATTTT. It translates to CASSVGQGSNQPQHF.

The V and J genes are TRBV2 and TRBJ1-5; 9 bases align to TRBD1. V lost 6 bases to trimming and J lost 6 bases; unmatched junction nucleotides: 9. Germline V lookup: CDR1 SNHLY, CDR2 FYNNEI. The CDR3 sequence is 15 residues long. The CDR3 nucleotides read TGTGCCAGCAGGGGACCGGGACAGGGTGGTCAGCCCCAGCATTTT. It encodes CASRGPGQGGQPQHF. The full variable domain, its missing parts supplied by reference TRBV2 and TRBJ1-5, is EPEVTQTPSHQVTQMGQEVILRCVPISNHLYFYWYRQILGQKVEFLVSFYNNEISEKSEIFDDQFSVERPDGSNFTLKIRSTKLEDSAMYFCASRGPGQGGQPQHFGDGTRLSIL.

The V gene is TRBV28, the J gene TRBJ1-2; a possible D gene is TRBD1 (6 bases). CDR1 and CDR2 (germline): MDHEN, SYDVKM. V lost 5 bases and J lost 7, with 20 bases in between. The CDR3 extends over 15 amino acids. CDR3 bases: TGTGCCAGCAGTACATACAGGGATGCTGGGGGTGGCTACACCTTC. The encoded protein is CASSTYRDAGGGYTF.

This chain joins TRBV15 and TRBJ2-3; tentative D call: TRBD1 (6 bases). Germline assignment: CDR1 LNHNV and CDR2 YYDKDF (reference sequence). The ends were cut back, 1 base at V and 5 bases at J, with 16 bases in the middle. There are 16 residues in the CDR3. The CDR3 sequence is CATSRGKGPGEDTQYF. DNA of the CDR3: TGTGCCACCAGCAGAGGGAAAGGTCCAGGGGAAGATACGCAGTATTTT.

This clone has just one count. The chain uses TRBV5-1 and TRBJ2-7; the D is unclear. CDR3 length: 14 residues. Germline CDR1 is SGHRS and CDR2 is YFSETQ. Trimming removed 5 bases from V and 4 bases from J, with 16 bases in between. The CDR3 protein is CASSLPELGYEQYF. The CDR3 coding sequence is TGCGCCAGCAGTCTACCCGAGCTGGGTTACGAGCAGTACTTC.

The chain carries TRBV7-2 and TRBJ1-2; D is possibly TRBD1 (6 bases). Per germline, CDR1 SGHTA and CDR2 FQGNSA. V shed 4 bases and J shed 7 bases, with 19 bases lying between them. The CDR3 sequence is 15 residues long. CDR3: CASSSEGGRGSGYTF. DNA for the CDR3: TGTGCCAGCAGCTCAGAGGGGGGCAGGGGAAGTGGCTACACCTTC.

The J gene is TRBJ2-1, the V gene TRBV5-4; no firm D call. The germline CDR1 and CDR2 sequences are SGHNT and YYREEE (reference sequence). This CDR3 comprises 13 residues. V was trimmed by 1 base and J by 5 bases, leaving 7 bases between them. Written as DNA, the CDR3 is TGTGCCAGCAGCTTGATCAGCAACAATGAGCAGTTCTTC. It encodes CASSLISNNEQFF.

This clone has just one count. This sequence joins TRBV10-3 and TRBJ2-7; no clear D gene. V was trimmed by 3 bases and J by 2 bases, leaving 14 bases between them. Per the germline V gene, CDR1 is ENHRY and CDR2 is SYGVKD. The CDR3 is made up of 15 amino acids. CDR3 DNA sequence: TGTGCCATCAGTGATCTCCATTCTGCAGCCTACGAGCAGTACTTC. Its translation is CAISDLHSAAYEQYF.

The genes are TRBV28 and TRBJ1-2; D remains ambiguous. CDR1 and CDR2 (germline): MDHEN, SYDVKM. CDR3 length equals 13 residues. V gave up 1 base and J gave up 5 bases, with 8 bases separating them. In nucleotides, the CDR3 is TGTGCCAGCAGTTTATCGGCCCTTTATGGCTACACCTTC. This codes for CASSLSALYGYTF.

The V gene is TRBV19, the J gene TRBJ2-7; perhaps D is TRBD1 or TRBD2 (6 bases each). The CDR3 extends over 14 amino acids. The germline gives CDR1 LNHDA, CDR2 SQIVND (reference sequence). Deletions cut 3 bases from V and 3 bases from J, with 12 bases between. In DNA form, the CDR3 reads TGTGCCAGTAGTATGGCCGGGGGCGGCTACGAGCAGTACTTC. It is translated as CASSMAGGGYEQYF.

The chain uses TRBV27 and TRBJ2-2; TRBD1 matches 7 bases. The junction had 5 bases not matched to a gene; V was cut back by 3 bases and J by 4 bases. The germline CDR1 and CDR2 sequences are MNHEY and SMNVEV (reference sequence). The length of the CDR3 is 15 residues. CDR3 DNA: TGTGCCAGCAGTTTCGGCAGGGGGAGCACCGGGGAGCTGTTTTTT. Translating it yields CASSFGRGSTGELFF.

The gene calls are TRBV18 and TRBJ2-7; perhaps D is TRBD1 or TRBD2 (6 bases each). Trimming cost V 1 base and J 5 bases, with 18 bases left between them. The CDR3 spans 16 residues. The germline gives CDR1 KGHSH, CDR2 LQKENI. The CDR3 sequence: CASSPRNRGRGDEQYF. In DNA, the CDR3 is TGTGCCAGCTCACCACGGAATCGGGGGCGAGGGGACGAGCAGTACTTC.

Regarding this clone: Other DNA sequences in the sample encode the same CDR3. The rearrangement joins TRBV28 to TRBJ1-1; D ambiguous. V dropped 5 bases and J dropped 2 bases, with 6 bases sitting between them. Germline CDR1 reads MDHEN; CDR2 reads SYDVKM. The CDR3 spans 12 residues. The CDR3 DNA reads TGTGCCAGCAGTCAAGTAAACACTGAAGCTTTCTTT. Its translation is CASSQVNTEAFF.

The table lists this clone with a count of one. Other DNA sequences in the sample encode the same CDR3. The chain joins TRBV19 to TRBJ1-5; D remains unclear. Germline CDR1 is LNHDA and CDR2 is SQIVND (reference sequence). The V end was cut by 6 bases, the J end by 2 bases, with 8 bases between. The CDR3 is 13 residues long. CDR3 protein: CASSPQGNQPQHF. The CDR3 bases are TGTGCCAGTAGCCCCCAAGGCAATCAGCCCCAGCATTTT.

J is TRBJ2-5 and V is TRBV10-3, with D maybe TRBD2 (7 bases). There are 17 residues in the CDR3. V was cut by 0 bases and J by 1 base, with 15 bases left in between. Germline lookup yields CDR1 ENHRY and CDR2 SYGVKD. CDR3 in amino acids: CAISESGAGAAQETQYF. Written as DNA, the CDR3 is TGTGCCATCAGTGAGTCGGGGGCGGGAGCGGCCCAAGAGACCCAGTACTTC.

This chain links TRBV4-3 with TRBJ2-5; unclear D gene. V lost 1 base and J 2 bases, leaving 8 bases between the germline ends. CDR3 size: 14 residues. CDR1 and CDR2 (germline): LGHNA, YSLEER. The CDR3 coding sequence is TGCGCCAGCAGCCAAGGTCCGATGCAAGAGACCCAGTACTTC. This sequence encodes CASSQGPMQETQYF.

V usage is TRBV28 and J usage is TRBJ2-5; D is perhaps TRBD2 (6 bases). This CDR3 has 16 amino acids. Germline V gene data show CDR1 as MDHEN and CDR2 as SYDVKM. The V and J ends lost 1 base and 0 bases respectively, with 12 bases between them. The CDR3 nucleotides read TGTGCCAGCAGTTTATTCGCCGGGGGATACCAAGAGACCCAGTACTTC. This codes for CASSLFAGGYQETQYF. The whole variable domain, filled in from reference TRBV28 and TRBJ2-5, reads DVKVTQSSRYLVKRTGEKVFLECVQDMDHENMFWYRQDPGLGLRLIYFSYDVKMKEKGDIPEGYSVSREKKERFSLILESASTNQTSMYLCASSLFAGGYQETQYFGPGTRLLVL.

CDR3 coding DNA: TGTGCCAGCAGCTTTCTAGCGAAGGAGACCCAGTACTTC. It yields the protein CASSFLAKETQYF. This chain connects TRBV5-4 to TRBJ2-5; the D gene is possibly TRBD2 (6 bases). V shed 2 bases and J shed 5 bases, with 10 bases lying between them. CDR1 is SGHNT and CDR2 is YYREEE in the germline V gene (reference sequence). This CDR3 comprises 13 residues.

A remark on this clone: Other DNA sequences in the same sample also yield this CDR3. This chain connects TRBV5-8 to TRBJ1-1; D ambiguous. The CDR3 has 13 amino acids. Trimming left V 2 bases short and J 2 bases short, with 7 bases between. Germline-derived CDR1 and CDR2 are SGHTS and YDEGEE. CDR3 sequence reads: CASSFDRNTEAFF. The DNA of the CDR3 is TGTGCCAGCAGCTTCGACCGAAACACTGAAGCTTTCTTT.

V usage is TRBV7-8 and J usage is TRBJ1-2; D is undetermined. Germline CDR1 SGHVS, CDR2 FQNEAQ. V lost 3 bases and J 8 bases, leaving 13 bases between the germline ends. The CDR3 length is 13 residues. The CDR3 region has the DNA TGTGCCAGCAGCTTCGGAGCAACCCACGGCTACACCTTC. This gives the protein CASSFGATHGYTF.

V gene TRBV7-2 combines with J gene TRBJ1-2, with TRBD1 identical over 7 bases. With 5 bases clipped from V and 5 bases from J, the junction kept 8 bases outside the gene matches. Germline V gives CDR1 SGHTA, CDR2 FQGNSA. The CDR3 runs 14 residues. The CDR3 sequence is CASSNPAGGYGYTF. Written as DNA, the CDR3 is TGTGCCAGCAGCAACCCAGCAGGGGGGTATGGCTACACCTTC.

J is TRBJ2-2 and V is TRBV21-1. TRBV21-1 is a pseudogene. This CDR3 is built from 17 residues. The CDR3 reads CASSKGRPRGETGELFF. The DNA for the CDR3 is TGTGCCAGCAGCAAGGGCCGGCCAAGAGGAGAGACCGGGGAGCTGTTTTTT.